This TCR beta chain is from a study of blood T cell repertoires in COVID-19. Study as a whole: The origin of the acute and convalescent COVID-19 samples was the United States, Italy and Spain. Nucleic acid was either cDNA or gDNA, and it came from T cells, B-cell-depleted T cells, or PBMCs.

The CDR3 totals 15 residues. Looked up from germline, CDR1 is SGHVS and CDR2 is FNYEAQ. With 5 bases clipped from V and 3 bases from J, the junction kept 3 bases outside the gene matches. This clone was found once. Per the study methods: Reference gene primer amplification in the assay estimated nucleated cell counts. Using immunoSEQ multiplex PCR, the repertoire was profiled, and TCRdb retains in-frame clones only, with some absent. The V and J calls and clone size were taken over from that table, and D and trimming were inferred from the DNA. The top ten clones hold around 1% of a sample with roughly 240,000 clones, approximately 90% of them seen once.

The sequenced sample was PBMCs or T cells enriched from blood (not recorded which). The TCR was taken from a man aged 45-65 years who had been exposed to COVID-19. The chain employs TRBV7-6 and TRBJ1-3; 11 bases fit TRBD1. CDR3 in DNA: TGTGCCAGCAGCAGCGGGACAGGGGGTGGAAACACCATATATTTT. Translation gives CASSSGTGGGNTIYF.